What follows are 27 T cell receptor beta chains derived from one specimen sequenced in a study of cytotoxic CD8 clonotypes in ibrutinib-treated CLL. The protocol was immunoSEQ multiplex PCR, while the TCRdb copy is restricted to in-frame clones and leaves out a portion. The data hold 90,000 to 95,000 clones, with roughly 80% observed a single time. This specimen was PBMCs, taken after 24 months of ibrutinib treatment. The source is a human donor with chronic lymphocytic leukemia.

V and J are TRBV4-1 and TRBJ2-3, with 8 nucleotides matching TRBD2. V lost 2 bases and J lost 0; bases outside the gene matches: 10. Germline CDR1 is MGHRA and CDR2 is YSYEKL. This CDR3 has 18 residues. CDR3 protein: CASSQPPWASGSTDTQYF. As DNA, the CDR3 is TGCGCCAGCAGCCAACCCCCTTGGGCTAGCGGGAGCACAGATACGCAGTATTTT.

The V and J genes are TRBV28 and TRBJ2-7; 10 bases are shared with TRBD1. Trimming removed 2 bases from V and 5 bases from J; junction bases left unmatched: 6. Germline V lookup: CDR1 MDHEN, CDR2 SYDVKM. The CDR3 has 15 residues. CDR3 sequence reads: CASSLRGQGSHEQYF. DNA for the CDR3: TGTGCCAGCAGTTTAAGGGGACAGGGGTCCCACGAGCAGTACTTC.

The chain links TRBV30 to TRBJ1-2; TRBD1 might be the D (5 bases). The germline V gene encodes CDR1 GTSNPN and CDR2 SVGIG (reference sequence). Trimming left V 5 bases short and J 4 bases short, with 11 bases between. This CDR3 region has 12 residues. The DNA of the CDR3 is TGTGCCTGGGACAGAGGCTTCTATGGCTACACCTTC. Translated, it gives CAWDRGFYGYTF.

This rearrangement joins TRBV5-1 to TRBJ1-6; 9 positions match TRBD1. The germline gives CDR1 SGHRS, CDR2 YFSETQ. V was clipped by 3 bases and J by 7 bases; unmatched bases: 5. The CDR3 spans 15 residues. As DNA, the CDR3 is TGCGCCAGCAGCTGGGGGGACAGGGAGAATTCACCCCTCCACTTT. Translated: CASSWGDRENSPLHF.

V is TRBV28 and J is TRBJ1-2; possibly TRBD1 for D (6 bases). The CDR3 is 12 residues long. The V and J ends lost 8 bases and 7 bases respectively, with 14 bases between them. Per the germline V gene, CDR1 is MDHEN and CDR2 is SYDVKM. This chain's CDR3 is CASGREGVGYTF. The CDR3 nucleotides read TGTGCCAGCGGAAGGGAGGGGGTTGGCTACACCTTC.

For the CDR3, the DNA is TGTGCCAGCAGCGGGAGCCGGGTCTATGGCTACACCTTC. Amino acids: CASSGSRVYGYTF. The V and J genes are TRBV5-4 and TRBJ1-2; D unclear. This CDR3 has 13 residues. Per the germline V gene, CDR1 is SGHNT and CDR2 is YYREEE (reference sequence). Between the trimmed V and J ends, which lost 4 bases and 4 bases, there was a span of 11 bases.

There are a few counts of this clone. Here the CDR3 reads CASSLTSGTHYEQYF. In nucleotides, the CDR3 is TGTGCCAGCAGCTTAACTAGCGGGACACACTACGAGCAGTACTTC. The chain recombines TRBV7-2 with TRBJ2-7; 10 bases map to TRBD2. Trimming cost V 2 bases and J 3 bases; bases outside gene matches: 4. This CDR3 contains 15 residues. Germline-derived CDR1 and CDR2 are SGHTA and FQGNSA.

The chain is built from TRBV7-9 and TRBJ2-7; D might be TRBD1 (8 bases). There are 16 residues in the CDR3. V dropped 5 bases and J dropped 0 bases, with 17 bases sitting between them. Germline V gene lookup returns CDR1 SEHNR and CDR2 FQNEAQ (reference sequence). The CDR3 spells CASSPGGQESSYEQYF. DNA of the CDR3: TGTGCCAGCAGCCCGGGGGGACAGGAAAGCTCCTACGAGCAGTACTTC.

The chain joins TRBV27 to TRBJ1-5, with 8 bases identical to TRBD1. Germline V gives CDR1 MNHEY, CDR2 SMNVEV (reference sequence). The CDR3 length is 12 residues. V dropped 6 bases and J dropped 9; count of bases not matched to a gene: 4. CDR3 in amino acids: CASRTGGRPQHF. DNA for the CDR3: TGTGCCAGCAGAACAGGGGGTCGGCCCCAGCATTTT.

The chain carries TRBV9 and TRBJ2-1, with 9 nucleotides matching TRBD2. CDR3 length equals 17 residues. From germline, CDR1 is SGDLS and CDR2 YYNGEE. V dropped 0 bases and J dropped 2; count of bases not matched to a gene: 6. The CDR3 DNA reads TGTGCCAGCAGCGTAGCCTTCGCTAGCGGGGCCTACAATGAGCAGTTCTTC. It translates to CASSVAFASGAYNEQFF. Supplemented by reference TRBV9 and TRBJ2-1, the full variable domain reads DSGVTQTPKHLITATGQRVTLRCSPRSGDLSVYWYQQSLDQGLQFLIQYYNGEERAKGNILERFSAQQFPDLHSELNLSSLELGDSALYFCASSVAFASGAYNEQFFGPGTRLTVL.

In the case of this clone: Being one base from a much bigger clone, this may be a read error. The chain is built from TRBV6-5 and TRBJ2-7; 7 bases agree with TRBD1. The CDR3 totals 14 residues. V gave up 6 bases and J gave up 3 bases; unmatched junction bases: 8. The germline V gene has CDR1 MNHEY and CDR2 SVGAGI. In DNA, the CDR3 is TGTGCCAGCAGCTGGGACAGTGGGAGCTACGAGCAGTACTTC. Translating it yields CASSWDSGSYEQYF.

The V call is TRBV7-9, the J call TRBJ2-1; D uncertain. The CDR3 length is 12 residues. Germline V gene lookup returns CDR1 SEHNR and CDR2 FQNEAQ (reference sequence). The V end lost 3 bases, the J end lost 6 bases, and 6 bases lay between the germline ends. CDR3 nucleotides: TGTGCCAGCAGCTTCCTTCCCAATGAGCAGTTCTTC. It specifies CASSFLPNEQFF.

A few counts support this clone. The chain employs TRBV7-8 and TRBJ2-7; 8 bases map to TRBD2. Germline-derived CDR1 and CDR2 are SGHVS and FQNEAQ. J lost 0 bases, V lost 4 bases, and 8 bases had no gene match. The CDR3 spans 16 residues. In DNA, the CDR3 is TGTGCCAGCAGCTATCCTACTAGCGGAGGCTCCTACGAGCAGTACTTC. It translates to CASSYPTSGGSYEQYF.

J is TRBJ1-2 and V is TRBV6-5; no definite D call. Trimming removed 1 base from V and 0 bases from J, with 9 bases in between. This CDR3 has 15 residues. Germline V gives CDR1 MNHEY, CDR2 SVGAGI. Written as DNA, the CDR3 is TGTGCCAGCAGTTACTGGCAGACGGCTAACTATGGCTACACCTTC. It yields the protein CASSYWQTANYGYTF.

The chain carries TRBV7-6 and TRBJ2-7; TRBD2 matches at 9 bases. CDR1 is SGHVS, CDR2 FNYEAQ, per germline. The ends lost 1 base at V and 0 bases at J; junction bases unmatched: 7. The CDR3 spans 17 residues. This chain's CDR3 is CASSLGPSGVRSYEQYF. The CDR3 nucleotides are TGTGCCAGCAGCTTAGGACCTAGCGGGGTGCGCTCCTACGAGCAGTACTTC.

V usage is TRBV11-2 and J usage is TRBJ2-7; D may be TRBD2 (6 bases). CDR1 and CDR2 from the germline V gene are SGHAT and FQNNGV. CDR3 length: 15 residues. Trimming left V 2 bases short and J 2 bases short, with 13 bases between. CDR3 residues: CASSLMERATYEQYF. The CDR3 coding sequence is TGTGCCAGCAGCTTAATGGAGCGGGCCACCTACGAGCAGTACTTC. Using reference TRBV11-2 and TRBJ2-7 for the parts outside the CDR3, the full variable domain is EAGVAQSPRYKIIEKRQSVAFWCNPISGHATLYWYQQILGQGPKLLIQFQNNGVVDDSQLPKDRFSAERLKGVDSTLKIQPAKLEDSAVYLCASSLMERATYEQYFGPGTRLTVT.

The gene calls are TRBV28 and TRBJ2-1; D perhaps matches TRBD1 (6 bases). V gave up 5 bases and J gave up 7 bases, with 12 bases separating them. The CDR3 length is 13 residues. Per germline, CDR1 MDHEN and CDR2 SYDVKM. Written as DNA, the CDR3 is TGTGCCAGCAGTCCAGGACAGACAAATGAGCAGTTCTTC. This encodes CASSPGQTNEQFF.

The J gene is TRBJ1-4, the V gene TRBV18; no reliable D call. The CDR3 extends over 12 amino acids. V lost 2 bases and J 7 bases, leaving 5 bases between the germline ends. Germline V CDR1 and CDR2: KGHSH, LQKENI. CDR3 in amino acids: CASSPVAEKLFF. CDR3 nucleotide sequence: TGTGCCAGCTCACCAGTTGCTGAAAAACTGTTTTTT.

The gene calls are TRBV19 and TRBJ1-6; the D is unclear. The CDR3 extends over 17 amino acids. Trimming left V 5 bases short and J 0 bases short, with 14 bases between. Germline V lookup: CDR1 LNHDA, CDR2 SQIVND (reference sequence). The CDR3 coding sequence is TGTGCCAGTAGTCCCCAGGCAGGATACTCCTATAATTCACCCCTCCACTTT. The encoded protein is CASSPQAGYSYNSPLHF.

The rearrangement links TRBV7-8 to TRBJ2-2; no clear D. Germline values: CDR1 SGHVS, CDR2 FQNEAQ. The V end was cut by 5 bases, the J end by 7 bases, with 17 bases between. The CDR3 contains 15 residues. CDR3 bases: TGTGCCAGCAGCCCGGTCTCTCTAATTGACGGGGAGCTGTTTTTT. This encodes CASSPVSLIDGELFF.

This clone has just one count. The chain combines TRBV6-1 with TRBJ1-5, with D unclear. Germline assignment: CDR1 MNHNS and CDR2 SASEGT. V was clipped by 7 bases and J by 4 bases, with 14 bases between them. This CDR3 region has 14 residues. The CDR3 DNA reads as TGTGCCAGCACCCAACGGCGGGGAAATCAGCCCCAGCATTTT. It yields the protein CASTQRRGNQPQHF.

The V gene is TRBV28, the J gene TRBJ2-3; TRBD2 matches at 7 bases. Germline trimming cut 5 bases from V and 3 bases from J; bases unmatched to any gene: 14. The CDR3 consists of 17 residues. Germline CDR1 is MDHEN and CDR2 is SYDVKM. This CDR3 reads CASSPLKGRGGTDTQYF. The CDR3 nucleotides read TGTGCCAGCAGTCCCCTGAAGGGGCGGGGAGGGACAGATACGCAGTATTTT.

The CDR3 DNA is TGTGCCAGCTCACCGTTACAGGGGAATAATGAAAAACTGTTTTTT. The encoded protein is CASSPLQGNNEKLFF. The chain couples TRBV18 to TRBJ1-4, with 7 bases identical to TRBD1. V dropped 3 bases and J dropped 4; count of bases not matched to a gene: 5. The CDR3 runs to 15 residues. Per germline, CDR1 KGHSH and CDR2 LQKENI. Variable domain in full (rest from reference TRBV18 and TRBJ1-4): NAGVMQNPRHLVRRRGQEARLRCSPMKGHSHVYWYRQLPEEGLKFMVYLQKENIIDESGMPKERFSAEFPKEGPSILRIQQVVRGDSAAYFCASSPLQGNNEKLFFGSGTQLSVL.

The V gene is TRBV7-2, the J gene TRBJ2-2; TRBD2 aligns across 9 bases. Per germline, CDR1 SGHTA and CDR2 FQGNSA. The V and J ends lost 5 bases and 1 base, in that order; junction bases with no gene match: 14. The CDR3 has 19 amino acids. The CDR3 DNA sequence: TGTGCCAGCAGCCTCGGGCGTCTAGCGGGGAGAAAGAACACCGGGGAGCTGTTTTTT. Its protein product is CASSLGRLAGRKNTGELFF.

The rearrangement links TRBV6-4 to TRBJ2-7; 10 nucleotides agree with TRBD2. This CDR3 is built from 14 residues. Germline loops: CDR1 MRHNA, CDR2 SNTAGT. V gave up 9 bases and J gave up 0 bases; unmatched junction bases: 5. CDR3 residues: CASLGTSDSYEQYF. Here the CDR3 DNA reads TGTGCCAGTCTTGGGACTAGCGACTCCTACGAGCAGTACTTC.

In its sample, this clone was seen a few times. The rearrangement links TRBV14 to TRBJ1-5; no definite D call. This CDR3 is 13 amino acids long. The V end lost 0 bases, the J end lost 3 bases, and 3 bases lay between the germline ends. In germline, CDR1 is SGHDN, CDR2 FVKESK. Here the CDR3 reads CASSQDANQPQHF. The CDR3 DNA reads TGTGCCAGCAGCCAAGACGCCAATCAGCCCCAGCATTTT.

V gene TRBV9 combines with J gene TRBJ2-2; D not certain. The germline CDR1 and CDR2 sequences are SGDLS and YYNGEE. The CDR3 is made up of 16 amino acids. Trimming cost V 0 bases and J 0 bases, with 9 bases left between them. Here the CDR3 reads CASSVGFGTNTGELFF. Written as DNA, the CDR3 is TGTGCCAGCAGCGTAGGGTTTGGGACGAACACCGGGGAGCTGTTTTTT.